These 23 T cell receptor beta chains originate from one sample sequenced in a study of T cells in Graves' hyperthyroidism and ophthalmopathy. Regions amplified from RNA transcripts were the TCR beta CDR3 regions. The study used the HTBI primer set for a first-round RT-PCR of the TCR CDR3. Via MiXCR, TCRdb re-called the multiplex PCR reads, giving one row per CDR3 protein. The sample gives about 300,000 distinct CDR3 sequences, less than 20% of which show up once; about 40% is in the top ten. What was sequenced was blood. These receptor sequences come from a man in his fifties with Graves' ophthalmopathy.

This clonotype has at least ten counts. The chain is built from TRBV18 and TRBJ2-3, with 7 positions matching TRBD1. J gave up 3 bases and V 1 base, and 1 base lay outside the gene matches. From germline, CDR1 is KGHSH and CDR2 LQKENI. The CDR3 has 14 residues. CDR3 amino acids: CASSPQGATDTQYF. The CDR3 nucleotides read TGTGCCAGCTCACCACAGGGGGCTACAGATACGCAGTATTTT.

This clonotype was seen repeatedly, ten times or more. This rearrangement joins TRBV28 to TRBJ2-5; D is ambiguous. V gave up 7 bases and J gave up 4 bases, with 16 bases separating them. The CDR3 runs to 14 residues. CDR1 is MDHEN, CDR2 SYDVKM, per germline. CDR3 sequence reads: CASTLKGRAETQYF. CDR3 nucleotide sequence: TGTGCCAGCACCCTTAAGGGTAGAGCAGAGACCCAGTACTTC.

In this sample, this clonotype turned up many times. The V call is TRBV2, the J call TRBJ2-5; D may be TRBD2 (6 bases). Per the germline V gene, CDR1 is SNHLY and CDR2 is FYNNEI. V was pared by 2 bases and J by 3 bases, with 13 bases between. The CDR3 runs to 15 residues. The CDR3 DNA sequence: TGTGCCAGCAGTGAATTAGGGACTGAGAAAGAGACCCAGTACTTC. The encoded protein is CASSELGTEKETQYF.

This clonotype turned up a few times. The chain carries TRBV10-2 and TRBJ2-7; TRBD1 agrees at 7 bases. The CDR3 contains 14 residues. Trimming at V came to 4 bases and at J to 0 bases, leaving 3 bases not matched to a gene. In germline, CDR1 is WSHSY, CDR2 SAAADI. CDR3 coding DNA: TGCGCCAGCAGTGGACAGGGTCTCTCCTACGAGCAGTACTTC. Residues: CASSGQGLSYEQYF.

The sample holds many counts of this clonotype. This rearrangement joins TRBV6-1 to TRBJ1-5; tentative D call: TRBD1 (5 bases). Trimming took off 8 bases at V and 4 bases at J, with 18 bases between the two ends. The CDR3 spans 15 residues. CDR1 and CDR2 (germline): MNHNS, SASEGT. CDR3 region: CASDTLGVANQPQHF. CDR3 DNA sequence: TGTGCCAGCGATACCTTGGGGGTGGCGAATCAGCCCCAGCATTTT.

The gene calls are TRBV5-1 and TRBJ2-3, with a weak D call TRBD1 (5 bases). There are 13 residues in the CDR3. Germline CDR1 and CDR2: SGHRS and YFSETQ. The V gene lost 4 bases and the J gene lost 6 bases, with 12 bases spanning the gap. CDR3 amino acids: CASSGDRHDTQYF. The DNA of the CDR3 is TGCGCCAGCAGCGGCGACAGACACGATACGCAGTATTTT. The full variable domain, in which reference TRBV5-1 and TRBJ2-3 provide the parts outside the CDR3, is KAGVTQTPRYLIKTRGQQVTLSCSPISGHRSVSWYQQTPGQGLQFLFEYFSETQRNKGNFPGRFSGRQFSNSRSEMNVSTLELGDSALYLCASSGDRHDTQYFGPGTRLTVL.

This clonotype was seen a handful of times. This CDR3 is CASTLGASTDTQYF. CDR3 sequence (DNA): TGTGCCAGCACCCTAGGGGCTAGCACAGATACGCAGTATTTT. The chain recombines TRBV11-2 with TRBJ2-3, with D possibly TRBD1 on 5 matching bases. The germline CDR1 and CDR2 sequences are SGHAT and FQNNGV. CDR3 length: 14 amino acids. Trimming left V 7 bases short and J 0 bases short, with 11 bases between.

The rearrangement joins TRBV7-9 to TRBJ2-7; possibly TRBD2 for D (5 bases). The CDR3 loop spans 14 amino acids. CDR1 and CDR2 from the germline V gene are SEHNR and FQNEAQ (reference sequence). V shed 5 bases and J shed 5 bases, with 16 bases lying between them. CDR3 loop: CASSAGIPQNEQYF. The CDR3 bases are TGTGCCAGCAGCGCCGGGATCCCACAAAACGAGCAGTACTTC.

In its sample, this clonotype was seen many times. V gene TRBV15 combines with J gene TRBJ2-1; 8 bases fit TRBD2. The CDR3 totals 15 residues. The V segment lost 6 bases and the J segment 8 bases; nucleotides outside the gene matches: 12. Germline lookup yields CDR1 LNHNV and CDR2 YYDKDF (reference sequence). The CDR3 DNA follows: TGTGCCACCAGGAACAGGCTAGCGGGTTCGGATGAGCAGTTCTTC. The encoded protein is CATRNRLAGSDEQFF. Full variable domain (missing parts from reference TRBV15 and TRBJ2-1): DAMVIQNPRYQVTQFGKPVTLSCSQTLNHNVMYWYQQKSSQAPKLLFHYYDKDFNNEADTPDNFQSRRPNTSFCFLDIRSPGLGDTAMYLCATRNRLAGSDEQFFGPGTRLTVL.

This clonotype showed up just a few times. The gene calls are TRBV11-2 and TRBJ2-7; D is perhaps TRBD2 (5 bases). This CDR3 comprises 13 residues. Germline V gene sequence: CDR1 SGHAT, CDR2 FQNNGV. V was trimmed by 0 bases and J by 9 bases, leaving 12 bases between them. CDR3 residues: CASSLDTGFGQYF. The CDR3 nucleotides are TGTGCCAGCAGCTTAGATACGGGGTTCGGGCAGTACTTC.

This clonotype was observed a few times. This rearrangement joins TRBV20-1 to TRBJ2-7; perhaps TRBD2 as D (5 bases). Trimming pared 6 bases from V and 4 bases from J, leaving 13 bases between. CDR3 length: 12 residues. Germline CDR1 reads DFQATT; CDR2 reads SNEGSKA (reference sequence). CDR3 nucleotide sequence: TGCAGTGCCAGGCTTAGCGAATACGAGCAGTACTTC. Its translation is CSARLSEYEQYF.

This clonotype was detected a few times. This rearrangement joins TRBV2 to TRBJ1-2; D is unclear. Germline V gene data show CDR1 as SNHLY and CDR2 as FYNNEI. V was trimmed by 3 bases and J by 6 bases, leaving 8 bases between them. This CDR3 spans 12 amino acids. DNA of the CDR3: TGTGCCAGCAGTGACCCGCCCAATGGCTACACCTTC. Protein sequence: CASSDPPNGYTF.

This clonotype was picked up a small number of times. The V call is TRBV20-1, the J call TRBJ2-7; a possible D gene is TRBD2 (6 bases). The germline V gene has CDR1 DFQATT and CDR2 SNEGSKA (reference sequence). This CDR3 spans 13 amino acids. CDR3 region: CTTGGESSYEQYF. The CDR3 DNA reads as TGCACCACCGGCGGGGAAAGCTCCTACGAGCAGTACTTC.

This clonotype was counted at least ten times. The V and J genes are TRBV18 and TRBJ1-6; no firm D call. The V end was cut by 4 bases, the J end by 8 bases, with 15 bases between. This CDR3 comprises 15 residues. Germline loops: CDR1 KGHSH, CDR2 LQKENI. The DNA for the CDR3 is TGTGCCAGCTCACAGGAGCGGGGATTGCATTCACCCCTCCACTTT. Translated: CASSQERGLHSPLHF.

This clonotype came up a few times. This chain connects TRBV5-1 to TRBJ2-7; 7 bases match TRBD2. CDR3 length: 16 amino acids. V dropped 0 bases and J dropped 5; count of bases not matched to a gene: 11. The V gene's germline CDR1 is SGHRS and CDR2 YFSETQ. CDR3 in amino acids: CASSLAGGGYSDEQYF. CDR3 sequence (DNA): TGCGCCAGCAGCTTGGCGGGGGGAGGGTACTCGGACGAGCAGTACTTC.

This clonotype was seen more than once but under ten times. The CDR3, as DNA: TGTGCCAGCACCACGGGCGCAGATAATTCACCCCTCCACTTT. Its protein is CASTTGADNSPLHF. This sequence joins TRBV27 and TRBJ1-6, with no clear D. Trimming cost V 7 bases and J 5 bases, with 12 bases left between them. From germline, CDR1 is MNHEY and CDR2 SMNVEV (reference sequence). The CDR3 length is 14 residues.

V is TRBV5-4 and J is TRBJ2-5; 16 positions match TRBD2. This CDR3 comprises 16 residues. Per the germline V gene, CDR1 is SGHNT and CDR2 is YYREEE (reference sequence). With 4 bases clipped from V and 6 bases from J, the junction kept 6 bases outside the gene matches. CDR3 nucleotides: TGTGCCAGCAGCGTGGGACTAGCGGGAGGGCCGAAGACCCAGTACTTC. Its protein is CASSVGLAGGPKTQYF.

Here the CDR3 reads CASSPDRAGELFF. CDR3 sequence (DNA): TGTGCCAGCAGTCCTGACAGGGCCGGGGAGCTGTTTTTT. The chain joins TRBV27 to TRBJ2-2; 7 nucleotides align to TRBD1. Trimming took 5 bases from V and 6 from J; bases not matched to a gene: 3. The CDR3 sequence is 13 residues long. Germline V gene sequence: CDR1 MNHEY, CDR2 SMNVEV (reference sequence).

In this sample, this clonotype turned up many times. The chain couples TRBV28 to TRBJ1-1; D is undetermined. The CDR3 is 10 amino acids. Germline loops: CDR1 MDHEN, CDR2 SYDVKM. Between the trimmed V and J ends, which lost 7 bases and 8 bases, there was a span of 8 bases. The CDR3 loop reads CASNGREAFF. The CDR3 bases are TGTGCCAGCAACGGGAGAGAAGCTTTCTTT.

The chain recombines TRBV19 with TRBJ1-5, with a tentative D call TRBD1 (5 bases). This CDR3 is built from 16 residues. V was cut by 6 bases and J by 0 bases, with 15 bases left in between. Germline CDR1 and CDR2: LNHDA and SQIVND (reference sequence). This CDR3 reads CASSRDRPPSNQPQHF. The CDR3 DNA reads as TGTGCCAGTAGCCGTGACAGACCACCTAGCAATCAGCCCCAGCATTTT. The whole variable domain, remainder taken from reference TRBV19 and TRBJ1-5, is DGGITQSPKYLFRKEGQNVTLSCEQNLNHDAMYWYRQDPGQGLRLIYYSQIVNDFQKGDIAEGYSVSREKKESFPLTVTSAQKNPTAFYLCASSRDRPPSNQPQHFGDGTRLSIL.

The gene calls are TRBV10-3 and TRBJ1-2, with 12 bases matching TRBD1. The germline V gene has CDR1 ENHRY and CDR2 SYGVKD. J gave up 5 bases and V 2 bases, and 12 bases lay outside the gene matches. The CDR3 spans 18 residues. The DNA of the CDR3 is TGTGCCATCAGTGAGCCCCTTGGGACAGGGGGCGCCGGGTATGGCTACACCTTC. Amino acid sequence: CAISEPLGTGGAGYGYTF.

This chain uses TRBV28 with TRBJ2-2, with 10 positions matching TRBD2. Germline lookup yields CDR1 MDHEN and CDR2 SYDVKM. V gave up 8 bases and J gave up 2 bases; unmatched junction bases: 11. The CDR3 sequence is 17 residues long. CDR3 sequence: CASAKIAGGPNTGELFF. In DNA, the CDR3 is TGTGCCAGCGCCAAGATAGCGGGAGGACCCAACACCGGGGAGCTGTTTTTT.

The chain employs TRBV11-3 and TRBJ2-1; the D gene could be TRBD1 or TRBD2 (6 bases each). The ends were cut back, 5 bases at V and 8 bases at J, with 13 bases in the middle. This CDR3 is 13 amino acids long. The germline V gene encodes CDR1 SGHNT and CDR2 YENEEA. In DNA, the CDR3 is TGTGCCAGCAGCCTCGCTAGGGGGGATGAGCAGTTCTTC. Translating gives CASSLARGDEQFF.